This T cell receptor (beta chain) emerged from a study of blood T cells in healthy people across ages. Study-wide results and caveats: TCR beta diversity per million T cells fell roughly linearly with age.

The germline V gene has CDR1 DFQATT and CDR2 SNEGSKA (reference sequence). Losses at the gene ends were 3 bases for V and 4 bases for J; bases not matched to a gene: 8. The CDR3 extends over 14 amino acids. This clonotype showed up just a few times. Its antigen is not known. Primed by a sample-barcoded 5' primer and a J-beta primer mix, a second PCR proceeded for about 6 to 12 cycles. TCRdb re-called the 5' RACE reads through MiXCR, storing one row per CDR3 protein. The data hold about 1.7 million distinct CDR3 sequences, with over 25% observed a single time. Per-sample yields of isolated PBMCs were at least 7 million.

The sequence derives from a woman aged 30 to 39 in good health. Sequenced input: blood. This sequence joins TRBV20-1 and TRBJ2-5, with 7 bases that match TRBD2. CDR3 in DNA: TGCAGTGCTAGTGCGCGGGAGACGGGAGAGACCCAGTACTTC. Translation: CSASARETGETQYF.